The following is a TCR beta chain sequence with its context. Its antigen remains unknown. The PCR used 60 Vbeta and 13 Jbeta primers. The protocol was immunoSEQ multiplex PCR, while the TCRdb copy is restricted to in-frame clones and leaves out a portion. The sample holds about 160,000 clones; roughly four fifths are singletons and the top ten take 3% to 3.5%. The CDR3 loop spans 14 amino acids. In germline, CDR1 is MNHNY, CDR2 SVGAGI (reference sequence). The V end lost 5 bases, the J end lost 2 bases, and 12 bases lay between the germline ends. The source of the sample is a study of cytomegalovirus exposure and HLA in healthy donors. General study findings and limits: Earlier analysis found most TCR beta V segments productive about 87% or about 30% of the time. Later on, a genetic analysis was performed. It linked a missense variant in DCLRE1C with V- and J-gene trimming of TCR beta.

The sample comprised PBMCs. The sequence came from a woman aged 35 to 49 in good health and CMV-seronegative. The chain carries TRBV6-6 and TRBJ1-1; possibly TRBD1 for D (5 bases). In nucleotides, the CDR3 is TGTGCCAGCAGTAGCGAACAGGTTAACACTGAAGCTTTCTTT. Its translation: CASSSEQVNTEAFF.